This T cell receptor (beta chain) was sequenced during a study of identical twins. V was pared by 5 bases and J by 3 bases, with 11 bases between. Germline-derived CDR1 and CDR2 are MNHEY and SMNVEV (reference sequence). There are 14 residues in the CDR3. TCRdb independently ran MiXCR on the 5' RACE reads; one entry per CDR3 protein. The sample has around 250,000 distinct CDR3 sequences, around 8.3% seen once. This clonotype was seen repeatedly, ten times or more. Healthy Caucasians provided all donations. The same data also contributed to another study, on yellow fever vaccine responses in identical twins.

This TCR was sampled from a young woman in good health. Source material: CD8+ T cells sorted from blood. The chain has TRBV27 and TRBJ1-5; D is possibly TRBD1 (6 bases). CDR3 in DNA: TGTGCCAGCAGTCGCGGACAGAACAATCAGCCCCAGCATTTT. Amino acid sequence: CASSRGQNNQPQHF.